This TCR beta chain was sequenced for a study of control samples from healthy donors and cancer patients. Here immunoSEQ multiplex PCR was the method, and the copy in TCRdb shows in-frame clones only, minus some. This table has 160,000 or so clones, roughly 94% appearing once. The CDR3 runs to 16 residues. The germline gives CDR1 MNHEY, CDR2 SVGEGT. V dropped 4 bases and J dropped 2; count of bases not matched to a gene: 5. Specimen: PBMCs. The sequence was collected from a man aged 60 to 69 with colorectal cancer. V is TRBV6-2 or TRBV6-3 and J is TRBJ2-6; 7 positions match TRBD1. The CDR3: CASSFTGTAGANVLTF. In nucleotides, the CDR3 is TGTGCCAGCAGTTTTACCGGGACAGCTGGGGCCAACGTCCTGACTTTC.